This T cell receptor (beta chain) derives from a study of T cells in Graves' hyperthyroidism and ophthalmopathy. Whole-study context: Sampling of peripheral blood happened at initial diagnosis, prior to any treatment.

This clonotype was picked up many times. Its matching antigen is unknown. Study-level points and caveats: Ophthalmopathy prediction by the model preceded onset by a median about 6 months.

What was amplified from RNA transcripts were TCR beta CDR3 regions. First-round RT-PCR targeting the TCR CDR3 was performed with the HTBI primer set. TCRdb reprocessed the multiplex PCR reads via MiXCR and lists one record per CDR3 protein. The table records 410,000 or so distinct CDR3 sequences, around 15% of them present only once. Clinicians diagnosed patients from clinical symptoms, serum thyroxine and TRAb, thyroid ultrasound and orbital computed tomography. Material: blood. The receptor comes from a man between 18 and 29 years old with Graves' ophthalmopathy.

CDR3 DNA sequence: TGTGCCAGCAGCTCCCGCTCCGGGACTAACTCCTACGAGCAGTACTTC. This codes for CASSSRSGTNSYEQYF. This chain joins TRBV9 and TRBJ2-7, with 7 nucleotides matching TRBD2. J lost 0 bases, V lost 4 bases, and 10 bases had no gene match. Germline V gene data show CDR1 as SGDLS and CDR2 as YYNGEE. The CDR3 contains 16 residues.